A single sample gave rise to the 3 T cell receptor beta chains below, sequenced in a study of blood T cells in healthy people across ages. The authors ran a second PCR of 7 to 11 cycles using a sample-barcoded 5' primer and a J-beta primer mix. MiXCR was run by TCRdb on the 5' RACE reads, yielding one entry per CDR3 protein. The sample lists about 800,000 distinct CDR3 sequences; 25% were seen once. These data were likewise used in another study, on T cells of mothers and their children.

The sample was blood. Every receptor here comes from a boy aged 5-17 years in good health.

This clonotype was counted a few times. The chain carries TRBV9 and TRBJ2-5; 10 nucleotides align to TRBD2. V trimming: 2 bases; J trimming: 5 bases; junction bases outside the gene matches: 12. The germline V gene encodes CDR1 SGDLS and CDR2 YYNGEE. The CDR3 runs to 17 residues. CDR3 region: CASSVGLAGAREETQYF. The CDR3 coding sequence is TGTGCCAGCAGCGTTGGGCTAGCGGGGGCCAGGGAGGAGACCCAGTACTTC.

This clonotype has a handful of counts. The chain links TRBV10-3 to TRBJ2-2, with no clear D. Germline values: CDR1 ENHRY, CDR2 SYGVKD. The CDR3 extends over 13 amino acids. V lost 8 bases, J lost 3 bases, and 10 bases lay in between. The CDR3 nucleotides are TGTGCCATCGGGGTGTGGGACACCGGGGAGCTGTTTTTT. Translating gives CAIGVWDTGELFF.

The gene calls are TRBV11-2 and TRBJ2-5; no definite D call. The DNA matches TRBJ2-1 better at its end, which makes the J call doubtful. Germline V gene lookup returns CDR1 SGHAT and CDR2 FQNNGV. The CDR3 sequence is 11 residues long. The CDR3 DNA reads TGTGCCAGCAGCTTATATTATGAGCAGTTCTTC. It translates to CASSLYYEQFF.